This TCR beta chain was recovered during a study of human T cells and chemical hapten exposure. Study information: Small differences in pooled library volume mainly drove the variation in TCR yields per sample.

Germline V gives CDR1 SEHNR, CDR2 FQNEAQ (reference sequence). Trimming stripped 1 base from V and 3 bases from J, with 14 bases between. The CDR3 runs to 16 residues. Findings of the study overall: Those TCRs sitting above 1 in 1000 frequency stayed the same with DPC sensitization.

This clonotype has a count of ten or more. The antigen remains undetermined. Separate cDNA molecules received unique molecular identifiers, which the library attached to them. Per the original methods: Samples held a median of 95,638 TCRs, range about 20,000–700,000. MiXCR, run by TCRdb on the reads, gives a single entry per CDR3 protein. None of the V and J calls come from the authors' own analysis; TCRdb made them. The table shows 95,000 to 150,000 distinct CDR3 sequences, with less than 10% occurring only once. Unfractionated whole blood was the source from which total RNA was extracted. This TCR was recovered from a human donor in good health. Some clones in this sample may be carry-over from other donors' samples. The material sequenced was whole blood. V gene TRBV7-9 combines with J gene TRBJ2-3, with D possibly matching TRBD1 (6 bases). The CDR3 loop reads CASSLEGQTPTDTQYF. The DNA for the CDR3 is TGTGCCAGCAGCTTAGAAGGACAGACACCAACAGATACGCAGTATTTT.